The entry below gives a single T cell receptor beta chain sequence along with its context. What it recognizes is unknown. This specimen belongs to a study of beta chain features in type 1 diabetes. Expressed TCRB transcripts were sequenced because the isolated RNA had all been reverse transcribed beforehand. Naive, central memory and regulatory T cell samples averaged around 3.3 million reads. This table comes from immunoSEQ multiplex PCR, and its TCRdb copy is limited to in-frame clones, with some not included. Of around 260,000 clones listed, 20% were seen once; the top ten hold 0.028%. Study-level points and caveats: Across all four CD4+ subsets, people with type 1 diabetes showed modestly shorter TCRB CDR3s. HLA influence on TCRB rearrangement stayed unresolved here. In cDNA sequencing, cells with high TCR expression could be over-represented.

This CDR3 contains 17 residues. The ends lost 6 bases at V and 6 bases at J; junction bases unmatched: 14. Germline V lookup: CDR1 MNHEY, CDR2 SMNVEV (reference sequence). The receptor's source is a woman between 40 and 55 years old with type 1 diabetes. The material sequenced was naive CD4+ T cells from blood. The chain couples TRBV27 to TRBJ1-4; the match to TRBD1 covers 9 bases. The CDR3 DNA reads TGTGCCAGCAGCCGAAGACCGACCGGGACAGGGTATGAAAAACTGTTTTTT. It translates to CASSRRPTGTGYEKLFF.